Listed here is a single T cell receptor beta chain. This clonotype was detected a few times. The target of this receptor is not known. One end of the junction is discordant with germline, which a read error may explain. The data belong to a study of identical twins (dated by TCRdb to 2016 to 2018). Concerning the study at large: The study deep-sequenced TCR alpha and beta repertoires from monozygotic twins, unrelated adults of various ages and cord blood to test whether fetal clonotypes persist. Replicate twin experiments were performed at different times using different library preparation protocols to rule out contamination. Results the study describes overall, beyond this receptor: Compared with coincidental sharing between unrelated individuals, out-of-frame TCR alpha sequences shared between twins showed an excess of sequences with low generation probability. Fewer insertions were carried by abundant cord blood beta clonotypes, a similar but weaker trend appeared in young adult naive repertoires, and no such trend appeared in memory repertoires. Zero-insertion analyses could be partly confounded by invariant T cells such as MAIT and iNKT, although diverse VJ usage argued against such confounding for most clonotypes. Because the same donors could not be followed over many years, the conclusions depended on cross-sectional statistical analysis. A weaker excess of twin sharing was found in beta out-of-frame sequences because the signal-to-noise ratio was lowered by fewer shared sequences. Recombination models systematically underestimated out-of-frame TCR alpha sharing in monozygotic twins but agreed with sharing between unrelated individuals.

Every donor was a healthy Caucasian. The twin cohort consisted of three pairs of female monozygotic twins, all aged about 18 to 30 years. RNA for TCR libraries was isolated from peripheral blood mononuclear cells. The CDR3 numbers 8 residues from cysteine through phenylalanine. The read is trimmed to its CDR3 DNA, 24 bases read in frame from base 1. Sequences SQVTM (CDR1) and ANQGSEA (CDR2) are obtained from the germline V gene. The library was built by means of 5' RACE. Sequenced using an Illumina HiSeq 2000. A universal primer binding site was introduced by template switching, and a unique molecular identifier was present in the final cDNA, enabling accurate counting of TCR cDNA molecules. Specific primers in the conserved constant-segment region were used to synthesize first-strand cDNA for the TCR alpha and beta chains. To control for contamination, every cDNA library carried two barcodes: a SMART-Mk sample barcode plus Illumina barcodes. TruSeq adapter sequences, together with Illumina sample barcodes, were added in two successive PCR steps. The TCR alpha and beta cDNA libraries were sequenced on the Illumina HiSeq platform using custom primers. Concerning the study's data processing: MiGEC processed the raw reads to extract unique molecular identifiers, while MiXCR was used to determine the CDR3 positions. Recombination models were inferred per individual with the repgenHMM and IGoR tools using an EM algorithm. Shared clonotypes were analyzed with the tcR package in R, and sharing was normalized by the product of cloneset sizes. Out-of-frame nonproductive sequences were analyzed to study raw recombination free of thymic and clonal selection effects. TCRdb trimmed the raw reads at Q25, called clones with MiXCR and kept productive beta chains. Entries are consolidated by CDR3 protein sequence, retaining the most common genes and DNA. TCRdb, not the original authors, processed these V and J calls. Within this sample are 600,000 to 800,000 distinct CDR3 sequences, with around 20% of them counted one time only. Approximately 4.5% of the sample is held by the ten biggest clonotypes.

These data were also reused for a study on T cells expressing NK-cell markers. The second paper states: Three sorted T-cell subsets (CD3+CD56+NKG2C+, CD3+CD56+NKG2C- and CD3+CD56-NKG2C+) from under ten donors had their TCR beta-chain repertoires profiled. Among the eight sequenced donors, only one was HCMV-seronegative, while the other seven were HCMV-seropositive. In several experiments an anti-gammadeltaTCR antibody was added to restrict sorting to alphabetaTCR-expressing T cells. For roughly 6 donors, the dominant CD3+CD56+NKG2C+ clonotypes were among the top 10 CD8+ clonotypes and accounted for about 1.0-7.5% of CD8+ T cells. Those dominant clonotypes were again the most abundant among CD3+CD56-NKG2C+ cells in a handful of donors, at about 25-60.1%. Whether the expanded NKG2C-expressing T cell clones were specific for HCMV antigens was left unclear. The eight sequenced donors were randomly selected healthy volunteers, three men and five women. To determine HCMV serostatus, a commercial ELISA kit was used to detect HCMV-specific IgG in serum. For six donors, unsorted PBMC were also used to sequence bulk peripheral blood T-cell repertoires. MIGEC was used to demultiplex reads and group reads by UMI, and MiTCR was used to assemble and quantify clonotypes. To exclude erroneous sequences, only TCR cDNA sequences supported by at least two reads were retained. The tcR package was used for downstream repertoire analysis, and clonotypes were matched across fractions by CDR3 nucleotide sequence plus V segment. VDJmatch was used to annotate antigen specificity against VDJdb, with one amino acid substitution in CDR3 permitted.

Recombination joined TRBV29-1 with TRBJ1-1, with no D gene named confidently. The sample taken for sequencing was PBMCs. This receptor was taken from a young woman in good health. The DNA is TGCAGCGTCGAAGGGTATTTCTTT. This sequence encodes CSVEGYFF.